This TCR beta chain was sequenced during a study of a mutant IDH1 vaccine in newly diagnosed glioma. The method was immunoSEQ multiplex PCR; TCRdb's version includes in-frame clones alone and lacks a portion of them. The table lists about 81,000 clones, about 82% of them singletons. On this clone: The antigen is not known.

The time point here: week 23, last vaccination. Alongside topical imiquimod, each dose of vaccine comprised 300 ug of mutant IDH1 20-mer peptide. V gave up 0 bases and J gave up 1 base; unmatched junction bases: 3. The CDR3 contains 18 residues. Looked up from germline, CDR1 is SGHTA and CDR2 is FQGNSA. The chain carries TRBV7-2 and TRBJ2-6; TRBD2 aligns across 10 bases. The specimen comprised PBMCs, sampled from a glioma patient whose treatment included an IDH1 peptide vaccine. This TCR came from a man in his thirties or forties with glioma. Some clones in this sample may be carry-over from other donors' samples. For the CDR3, the DNA is TGTGCCAGCAGCTTAGCTAGCGGGGGGTATTCTGGGGCCAACGTCCTGACTTTC. It is translated as CASSLASGGYSGANVLTF.